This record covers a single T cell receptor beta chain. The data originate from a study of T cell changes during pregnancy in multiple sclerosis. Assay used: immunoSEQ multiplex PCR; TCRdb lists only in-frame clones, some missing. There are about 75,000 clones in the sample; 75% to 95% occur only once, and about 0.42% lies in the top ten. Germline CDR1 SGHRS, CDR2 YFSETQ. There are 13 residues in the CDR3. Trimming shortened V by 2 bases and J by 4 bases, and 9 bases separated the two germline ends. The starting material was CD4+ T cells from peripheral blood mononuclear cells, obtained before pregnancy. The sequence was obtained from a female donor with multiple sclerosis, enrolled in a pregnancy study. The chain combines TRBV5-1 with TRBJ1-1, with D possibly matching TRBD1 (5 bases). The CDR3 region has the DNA TGCGCCAGCAGCTTAACAGGAGTCACTGAAGCTTTCTTT. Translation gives CASSLTGVTEAFF. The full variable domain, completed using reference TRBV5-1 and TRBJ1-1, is KAGVTQTPRYLIKTRGQQVTLSCSPISGHRSVSWYQQTPGQGLQFLFEYFSETQRNKGNFPGRFSGRQFSNSRSEMNVSTLELGDSALYLCASSLTGVTEAFFGQGTRLTVV.